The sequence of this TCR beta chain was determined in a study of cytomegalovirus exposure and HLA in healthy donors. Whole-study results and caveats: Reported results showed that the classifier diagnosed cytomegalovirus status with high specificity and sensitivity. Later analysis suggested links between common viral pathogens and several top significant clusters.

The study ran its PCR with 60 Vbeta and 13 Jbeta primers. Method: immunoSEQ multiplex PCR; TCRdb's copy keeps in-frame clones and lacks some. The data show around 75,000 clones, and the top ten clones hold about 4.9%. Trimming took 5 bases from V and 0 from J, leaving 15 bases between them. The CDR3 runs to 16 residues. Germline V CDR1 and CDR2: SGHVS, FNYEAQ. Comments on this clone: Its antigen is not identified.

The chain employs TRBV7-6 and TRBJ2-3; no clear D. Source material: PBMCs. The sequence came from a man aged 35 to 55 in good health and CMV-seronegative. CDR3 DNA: TGTGCCAGCAGCCCTTACGCCTCAGATAGCACAGATACGCAGTATTTT. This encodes CASSPYASDSTDTQYF.